The 25 T cell receptor beta chains reported below all come from one sample, sequenced in a study of cytomegalovirus exposure and HLA in healthy donors. It was with 60 Vbeta and 13 Jbeta primers that the PCR ran. Some clones are missing from TCRdb's copy, which holds only in-frame ones; the method was immunoSEQ multiplex PCR. This table lists 200,000 or so clones. The source material was PBMCs. These TCRs come from a boy aged 5-17 years in good health and CMV-seronegative.

The rearrangement uses TRBV30 and TRBJ2-1, with 9 bases identical to TRBD1. V lost 7 bases, J lost 3 bases, and 10 bases stayed unmatched. The CDR3 contains 15 residues. CDR1 and CDR2 (germline): GTSNPN, SVGIG (reference sequence). CDR3: CAYQQGAAFYNEQFF. The CDR3 nucleotides are TGTGCCTACCAACAGGGGGCCGCCTTCTACAATGAGCAGTTCTTC.

The CDR3 is CASHPDRNTEAFF. DNA of the CDR3: TGTGCCAGCCATCCGGACAGGAACACTGAAGCTTTCTTT. V usage is TRBV2 and J usage is TRBJ1-1; a possible D gene is TRBD1 (6 bases). V lost 8 bases and J lost 1, with 11 bases in between. In germline, CDR1 is SNHLY, CDR2 FYNNEI. CDR3 length equals 13 residues. The full variable domain, in which reference TRBV2 and TRBJ1-1 provide the parts outside the CDR3, is EPEVTQTPSHQVTQMGQEVILRCVPISNHLYFYWYRQILGQKVEFLVSFYNNEISEKSEIFDDQFSVERPDGSNFTLKIRSTKLEDSAMYFCASHPDRNTEAFFGQGTRLTVV.

The CDR3 DNA reads TGTGCCAGCAGTGGGGCAGGGGGGTCCTACGAGCAGTACTTC. As protein: CASSGAGGSYEQYF. The chain links TRBV2 to TRBJ2-7; a weak D match, TRBD1 (7 bases). Looked up from germline, CDR1 is SNHLY and CDR2 is FYNNEI. The CDR3 runs 14 residues. Between the trimmed V and J ends, which lost 4 bases and 1 base, there was a span of 11 bases.

The V gene is TRBV2, the J gene TRBJ1-2; 9 nucleotides match TRBD1. Trimming removed 4 bases from V and 4 bases from J; junction bases left unmatched: 16. This CDR3 comprises 18 residues. Per the germline V gene, CDR1 is SNHLY and CDR2 is FYNNEI. The CDR3 protein is CASSVSVSDRGSSYGYTF. CDR3 in DNA: TGTGCCAGCAGTGTCTCTGTAAGCGACAGGGGGAGTAGCTATGGCTACACCTTC.

The chain combines TRBV7-9 with TRBJ1-3; 9 nucleotides match TRBD1. In germline, CDR1 is SEHNR, CDR2 FQNEAQ (reference sequence). This CDR3 is 14 amino acids long. V lost 8 bases to trimming and J lost 6 bases; unmatched junction nucleotides: 8. CDR3 nucleotides: TGTGCCAGCCGACTGGGACAGGGTGAAAACACCATATATTTT. Translated: CASRLGQGENTIYF.

With respect to this clone: Other DNA sequences within the sample encode an identical CDR3. The chain recombines TRBV4-2 with TRBJ2-5; the match to TRBD2 covers 11 bases. After removal of 0 bases from V and 4 bases from J, the junction contained 1 base not matched to a gene. Germline CDR1 is LGHNA and CDR2 is YNFKEQ. CDR3 length: 15 amino acids. Here the CDR3 reads CASSQDSGGAETQYF. CDR3 DNA sequence: TGTGCCAGCAGCCAAGATAGCGGGGGGGCAGAGACCCAGTACTTC.

V usage is TRBV21-1 and J usage is TRBJ2-7; the D call TRBD1 from the table was never checked on the DNA. TRBV21-1 is a documented pseudogene. CDR3 size: 15 residues. CDR3 DNA sequence: TGTGCCAGCAGCAAAAGATGGCAGGGGTGCTACGAGCAGTACTTC. Its protein product is CASSKRWQGCYEQYF.

The V call is TRBV6-5, the J call TRBJ1-3; D remains ambiguous. This CDR3 region has 14 residues. V lost 5 bases and J 0 bases, leaving 8 bases between the germline ends. The germline V gene encodes CDR1 MNHEY and CDR2 SVGAGI. The CDR3 protein is CASSPSGSGNTIYF. The CDR3 DNA reads as TGTGCCAGCAGTCCTAGCGGCTCTGGAAACACCATATATTTT.

As for this clone: One junction end does not reproduce the germline sequence, and a read error may be involved. CDR3 coding DNA: TGTGCTAGCAGCCTCGGACTAGCACAAGAGACCCAGTACTTC. Its protein product is CASSLGLAQETQYF. The chain is built from TRBV7-7 and TRBJ2-5; 8 nucleotides match TRBD2. CDR1 SSHAT and CDR2 FNYEAQ come from the germline V gene (reference sequence). The CDR3 consists of 14 residues.

The genes are TRBV4-2 and TRBJ2-7, with D possibly being TRBD1 (6 bases). The CDR3 extends over 14 amino acids. Germline CDR1 LGHNA, CDR2 YNFKEQ. V lost 1 base to trimming and J lost 6 bases, with 13 bases between them. The CDR3 DNA follows: TGTGCCAGCAGCCAAGGAGGGGGAATCTCCGAGCAGTACTTC. Protein sequence: CASSQGGGISEQYF.

The V call is TRBV5-1, the J call TRBJ2-6; 8 bases fit TRBD1. The germline CDR1 and CDR2 sequences are SGHRS and YFSETQ. The CDR3 sequence is 17 residues long. The V gene end was trimmed by 5 bases and the J gene end by 0 bases; junction bases not matched to a gene: 7. As DNA, the CDR3 is TGCGCCAGCAGTTATACCGGGACAGGCTCTGGGGCCAACGTCCTGACTTTC. Translation: CASSYTGTGSGANVLTF.

The rearrangement links TRBV18 to TRBJ1-5; tentative D call: TRBD1 (6 bases). CDR3 size: 15 residues. Trimming took off 6 bases at V and 7 bases at J, with 19 bases between the two ends. The germline CDR1 and CDR2 sequences are KGHSH and LQKENI. CDR3 nucleotides: TGTGCCAGCTCGTCCGAAGGGGGTGAGATGCAGCCCCAGCATTTT. It is translated as CASSSEGGEMQPQHF.

This CDR3 reads CASSSYVGGTISGANVLTF. In DNA form, the CDR3 reads TGTGCCAGCAGCTCCTACGTCGGGGGTACAATCTCTGGGGCCAACGTCCTGACTTTC. This chain joins TRBV7-3 and TRBJ2-6; perhaps TRBD2 as D (6 bases). The V end was cut by 4 bases, the J end by 0 bases, with 19 bases between. This CDR3 comprises 19 residues. CDR1 is SGHTA, CDR2 FQGTGA, per germline.

As DNA, the CDR3 is TGTGCCAGCAGTCCTCAGCGGGCGCTCACAGATACGCAGTATTTT. Residues: CASSPQRALTDTQYF. The chain has TRBV7-2 and TRBJ2-3; a possible D gene is TRBD2 (6 bases). V was trimmed by 6 bases and J by 2 bases, leaving 15 bases between them. Germline assignment: CDR1 SGHTA and CDR2 FQGNSA. This CDR3 spans 15 amino acids.

V usage is TRBV6-6 and J usage is TRBJ1-1, with D tentatively TRBD1 (6 bases). From germline, CDR1 is MNHNY and CDR2 SVGAGI (reference sequence). The length of the CDR3 is 16 residues. V lost 4 bases and J lost 7, with 22 bases in between. The CDR3 DNA is TGTGCCAGCAGTTCACCTTTGGGACATCCTTCGCATGAAGCTTTCTTT. Translated: CASSSPLGHPSHEAFF.

Of note for this clone: This specimen includes other DNA sequences encoding the same CDR3. The V gene is TRBV5-1, the J gene TRBJ2-1; 13 bases agree with TRBD2. The CDR3 contains 15 residues. The J segment lost 7 bases and the V segment lost 1 base, leaving 2 bases of the junction unmatched. CDR1 SGHRS and CDR2 YFSETQ come from the germline V gene. The chain's CDR3 is CASSLTSGGANEQFF. The DNA for the CDR3 is TGCGCCAGCAGCTTGACTAGCGGGGGGGCAAATGAGCAGTTCTTC.

V and J are TRBV29-1 and TRBJ1-1, with 8 bases identical to TRBD1. The germline gives CDR1 SQVTM, CDR2 ANQGSEA. The junction had 8 bases not matched to a gene; V was cut back by 4 bases and J by 1 base. The CDR3 loop spans 15 amino acids. CDR3 residues: CSVGATGEANTEAFF. The CDR3 nucleotides are TGCAGCGTTGGAGCGACAGGGGAAGCGAACACTGAAGCTTTCTTT.

The rearrangement joins TRBV5-1 to TRBJ2-1; D may be TRBD2 (7 bases). Germline loops: CDR1 SGHRS, CDR2 YFSETQ. V was pared by 2 bases and J by 4 bases, with 13 bases between. The CDR3 is made up of 15 amino acids. In DNA, the CDR3 is TGCGCCAGCAGCTTTCCGGGGGGCAGTTACAATGAGCAGTTCTTC. It translates to CASSFPGGSYNEQFF.

In DNA, the CDR3 is TGTGCCAGCTCACCAGCGGGGGGGGACTACGAGCAGTACTTC. Translation gives CASSPAGGDYEQYF. This chain joins TRBV18 and TRBJ2-7; the match to TRBD2 covers 9 bases. From germline, CDR1 is KGHSH and CDR2 LQKENI. Trimming at V came to 2 bases and at J to 3 bases, leaving 2 bases not matched to a gene. CDR3 length: 14 amino acids.

The CDR3 nucleotides read TGCGCCAGCAGCGAGTCTTGGGACAAGAGCTCCTACGAGCAGTACTTC. Protein: CASSESWDKSSYEQYF. The gene calls are TRBV5-1 and TRBJ2-7; possibly TRBD1 for D (6 bases). V gave up 4 bases and J gave up 0 bases, with 17 bases separating them. Germline CDR1 reads SGHRS; CDR2 reads YFSETQ. This CDR3 region has 16 residues.

The CDR3 DNA reads as TGTGCCAGCAGTGATCGTCTGACAGGGAAAGGGAAAGAGACCCAGTACTTC. This gives the protein CASSDRLTGKGKETQYF. The genes are TRBV6-1 and TRBJ2-5; 7 bases line up with TRBD1. Unmatched junction bases numbered 13, after V lost 3 bases and J lost 3 bases. Germline loops: CDR1 MNHNS, CDR2 SASEGT. CDR3 length: 17 residues.

This sequence joins TRBV4-1 and TRBJ2-2; TRBD2 is a possible D gene (6 bases). CDR3 length: 16 residues. Trimming took off 1 base at V and 0 bases at J, with 9 bases between the two ends. Germline V gives CDR1 MGHRA, CDR2 YSYEKL. CDR3 loop: CASSQAGTSNTGELFF. CDR3 coding DNA: TGCGCCAGCAGCCAAGCCGGGACTTCGAACACCGGGGAGCTGTTTTTT.

The V gene is TRBV27, the J gene TRBJ1-2; 9 bases are a match to TRBD1. V was clipped by 5 bases and J by 7 bases; unmatched bases: 8. Germline CDR1 is MNHEY and CDR2 is SMNVEV (reference sequence). The CDR3 loop spans 14 amino acids. CDR3 DNA: TGTGCCAGCAGTGCCCTACAGGGGGCGGGTGGCTACACCTTC. It encodes CASSALQGAGGYTF.

The chain combines TRBV27 with TRBJ2-7; 8 bases line up with TRBD1. With V trimmed by 5 bases and J by 2 bases, 2 bases remained unmatched. In germline, CDR1 is MNHEY, CDR2 SMNVEV (reference sequence). The CDR3 totals 13 residues. The CDR3 DNA reads as TGTGCCAGCAGTCGGACAGGGACCTACGAGCAGTACTTC. The encoded protein is CASSRTGTYEQYF.

The genes are TRBV7-2 and TRBJ2-1; 10 bases are shared with TRBD2. With 4 bases clipped from V and 4 bases from J, the junction kept 4 bases outside the gene matches. Looked up from germline, CDR1 is SGHTA and CDR2 is FQGNSA. There are 15 residues in the CDR3. CDR3 coding DNA: TGTGCCAGCAGCTCTACTAGCGGGGAGTACAATGAGCAGTTCTTC. Its translation: CASSSTSGEYNEQFF. Looking up the rest from reference TRBV7-2 and TRBJ2-1 gives the full variable domain: GAGVSQSPSNKVTEKGKDVELRCDPISGHTALYWYRQSLGQGLEFLIYFQGNSAPDKSGLPSDRFSAERTGGSVSTLTIQRTQQEDSAVYLCASSSTSGEYNEQFFGPGTRLTVL.